This T cell receptor (beta chain) was sequenced in a study of Tregs in tolerant kidney transplant recipients. Whole-study results and caveats: Biological reproducibility was not directly addressed in this study. Nucleotide sequences could not be compared across some patients' samples due to primer changes.

Recipients received nonmyeloablative bone marrow transplants from related graft donors, with transient mixed chimerism. Data came from immunoSEQ multiplex PCR; TCRdb stores just in-frame clones and leaves some out. Here the sample table reports 9,900 or so clones. About this clone itself: Antigen: not known. Read sequence stops 3 residues before the CDR3 end, and the germline J gene provides the missing end.

V was trimmed by 2 bases and J by 0 bases, leaving 8 bases between them. In germline, CDR1 is KGHSH, CDR2 LQKENI. The CDR3 extends over 15 amino acids. The sequence was collected from a human patient who received a combined kidney and bone marrow transplant. Some of the T cells might come from the graft donor. The chain joins TRBV18 to TRBJ1-5; D remains ambiguous. The material sequenced was CD8+ T cells from blood (PBMCs), taken 24 months after the transplant. The CDR3 sequence: CASSPGPDSNQPQHF. The CDR3 bases that were read are TGTGCCAGCTCACCAGGGCCTGATAGCAATCAGCCC.